One sample yielded the 2 T cell receptor beta chains listed below, sequenced in a study of blood T cell repertoires in COVID-19 (dated by TCRdb to 2020 to 2021). To prepare the library, the immunoSEQ multiplex PCR assay was applied. TCRdb retrieved this table from immuneACCESS and kept in-frame rearrangements only. Not all clones are present; in checked studies, unresolved V genes account for under half, and no reason is known for the remainder. The sample table lists 75,000 to 100,000 clones, nearly 90% of them with a count of one. 4.5% of the sample is in the top ten clones. Sequences were obtained from peripheral blood. The receptors were gathered from a man between 70 and 80 years old with acute or convalescent COVID-19.

The CDR3 loop reads CASTGQNSNQPQHF. The CDR3, as DNA: TGTGCCAGCACGGGACAGAATAGCAATCAGCCCCAGCATTTT. This chain uses TRBV6-5 with TRBJ1-5; 7 nucleotides agree with TRBD1. The CDR3 length is 14 residues. The germline CDR1 and CDR2 sequences are MNHEY and SVGAGI. V lost 7 bases, J lost 0 bases, and 3 bases stayed unmatched.

The chain joins TRBV20-1 to TRBJ2-1; 8 bases map to TRBD2. The CDR3 has 13 amino acids. Germline V CDR1 and CDR2: DFQATT, SNEGSKA (reference sequence). V trimming: 4 bases; J trimming: 8 bases; junction bases outside the gene matches: 7. In nucleotides, the CDR3 is TGCAGTGCTAATGACGGGGGGGCCTATGAGCAGTTCTTC. As protein: CSANDGGAYEQFF.